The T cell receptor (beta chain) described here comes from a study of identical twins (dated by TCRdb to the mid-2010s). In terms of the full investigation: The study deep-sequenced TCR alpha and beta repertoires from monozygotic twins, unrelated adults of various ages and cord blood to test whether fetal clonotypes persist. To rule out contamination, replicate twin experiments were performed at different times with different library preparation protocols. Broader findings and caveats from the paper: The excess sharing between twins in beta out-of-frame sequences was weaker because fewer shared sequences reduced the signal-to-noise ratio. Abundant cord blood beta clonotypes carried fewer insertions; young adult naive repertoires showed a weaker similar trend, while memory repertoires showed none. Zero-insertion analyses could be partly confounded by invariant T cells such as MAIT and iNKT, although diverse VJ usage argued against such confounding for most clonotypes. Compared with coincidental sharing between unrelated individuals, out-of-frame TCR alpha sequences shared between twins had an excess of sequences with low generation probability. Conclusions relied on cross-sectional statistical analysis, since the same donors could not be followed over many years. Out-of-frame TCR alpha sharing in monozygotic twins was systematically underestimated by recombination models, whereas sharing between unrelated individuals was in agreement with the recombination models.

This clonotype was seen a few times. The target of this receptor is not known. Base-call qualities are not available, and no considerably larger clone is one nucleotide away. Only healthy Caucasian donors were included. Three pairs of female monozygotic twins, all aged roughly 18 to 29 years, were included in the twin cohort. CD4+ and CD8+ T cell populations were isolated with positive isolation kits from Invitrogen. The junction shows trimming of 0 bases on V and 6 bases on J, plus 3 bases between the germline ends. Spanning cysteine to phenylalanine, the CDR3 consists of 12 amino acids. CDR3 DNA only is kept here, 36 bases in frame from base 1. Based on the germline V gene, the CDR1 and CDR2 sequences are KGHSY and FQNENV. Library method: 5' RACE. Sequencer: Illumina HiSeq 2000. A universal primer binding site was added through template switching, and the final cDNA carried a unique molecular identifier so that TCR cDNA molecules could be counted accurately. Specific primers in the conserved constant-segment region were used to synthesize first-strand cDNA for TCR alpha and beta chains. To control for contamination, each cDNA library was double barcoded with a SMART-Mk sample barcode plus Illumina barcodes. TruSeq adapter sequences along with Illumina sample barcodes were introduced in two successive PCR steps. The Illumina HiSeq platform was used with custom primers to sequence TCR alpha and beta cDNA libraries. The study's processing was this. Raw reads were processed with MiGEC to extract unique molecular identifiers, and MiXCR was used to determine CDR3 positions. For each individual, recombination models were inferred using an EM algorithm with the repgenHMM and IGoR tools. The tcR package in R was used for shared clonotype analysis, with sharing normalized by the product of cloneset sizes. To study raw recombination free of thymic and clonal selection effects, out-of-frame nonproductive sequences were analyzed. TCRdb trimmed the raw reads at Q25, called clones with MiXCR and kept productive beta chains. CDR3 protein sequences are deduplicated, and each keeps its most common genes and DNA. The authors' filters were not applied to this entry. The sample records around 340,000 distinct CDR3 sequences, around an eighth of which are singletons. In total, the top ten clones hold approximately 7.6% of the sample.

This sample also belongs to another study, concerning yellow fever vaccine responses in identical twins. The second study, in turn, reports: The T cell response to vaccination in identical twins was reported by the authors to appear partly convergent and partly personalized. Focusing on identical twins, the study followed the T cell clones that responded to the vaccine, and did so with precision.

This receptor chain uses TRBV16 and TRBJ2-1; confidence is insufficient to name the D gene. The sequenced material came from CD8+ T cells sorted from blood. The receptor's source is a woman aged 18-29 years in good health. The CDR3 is CASSQSSNEQFF. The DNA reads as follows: TGTGCCAGCAGCCAATCGTCCAATGAGCAGTTCTTC.